These T cell receptor beta chains were read from a single sample in a study of blood T cell repertoires in COVID-19. Profiling relied on immunoSEQ multiplex PCR, and the TCRdb table lists in-frame clones only, not all of them. The profile shows about 81,000 clones, roughly nine tenths of them singletons. The material sequenced was peripheral blood. Receptors originate from a woman older than 75 with active COVID-19. Each CDR3 is given with its conserved first and last residue. D genes are given only for firm matches. Not all rows give a size; the values are once, few, many and, for expanded clones, a class.

d_gene: .; v_gene: TRBV5-4; j_gene: TRBJ2-7; abundance: .; CDR3aa: CASSLAGSRGIYEQYF; CDR3nt: TGTGCCAGCAGCTTGGCGGGGAGCAGGGGAATCTACGAGCAGTACTTC
d_gene: TRBD2; v_gene: TRBV20-1; j_gene: TRBJ2-1; abundance: .; CDR3aa: CSASSSGASSYNEQFF; CDR3nt: TGCAGTGCTAGTTCGAGCGGGGCCAGCTCCTACAATGAGCAGTTCTTC
d_gene: .; v_gene: TRBV7-9; j_gene: TRBJ2-7; abundance: .; CDR3aa: CASSPPSAYSYEQYF; CDR3nt: TGTGCCAGCAGCCCCCCCAGTGCTTACTCCTACGAGCAGTACTTC
d_gene: .; v_gene: TRBV19; j_gene: TRBJ2-1; abundance: .; CDR3aa: CASSIMVGSSYNEQFF; CDR3nt: TGTGCCAGTAGTATAATGGTGGGGAGCTCCTACAATGAGCAGTTCTTC
d_gene: .; v_gene: TRBV6-5; j_gene: TRBJ2-7; abundance: .; CDR3aa: CASSYSFGISYEQYF; CDR3nt: TGTGCCAGCAGTTACTCGTTCGGGATATCCTACGAGCAGTACTTC
d_gene: TRBD1; v_gene: TRBV28; j_gene: TRBJ2-1; abundance: .; CDR3aa: CASSLYGTGGRAGLSYNEQFF; CDR3nt: TGTGCCAGCAGTTTATATGGGACAGGGGGCCGGGCGGGCCTATCCTACAATGAGCAGTTCTTC
d_gene: TRBD1; v_gene: TRBV19; j_gene: TRBJ1-1; abundance: .; CDR3aa: CASSIRTGKSTEAFF; CDR3nt: TGTGCCAGTAGTATACGGACAGGGAAAAGCACTGAAGCTTTCTTT
d_gene: TRBD1; v_gene: TRBV19; j_gene: TRBJ1-5; abundance: .; CDR3aa: CASSTEYYRGGQPQHF; CDR3nt: TGTGCCAGTAGTACCGAATACTACAGGGGCGGTCAGCCCCAGCATTTT
d_gene: .; v_gene: TRBV2; j_gene: TRBJ2-3; abundance: .; CDR3aa: CASRQVSSTDTQYF; CDR3nt: TGTGCCAGCAGGCAGGTCTCTAGCACAGATACGCAGTATTTT
d_gene: TRBD2; v_gene: TRBV5-1; j_gene: TRBJ2-7; abundance: .; CDR3aa: CASSFLAGGTYEQYF; CDR3nt: TGCGCCAGCAGCTTCTTAGCGGGAGGTACCTACGAGCAGTACTTC
d_gene: .; v_gene: TRBV6-5; j_gene: TRBJ1-1; abundance: once; CDR3aa: CASRKGQNTEAFF; CDR3nt: TGTGCCAGCAGAAAGGGACAGAACACTGAAGCTTTCTTT
d_gene: .; v_gene: TRBV11-2; j_gene: TRBJ2-2; abundance: .; CDR3aa: CASSLVRTGELFF; CDR3nt: TGTGCCAGCAGCTTAGTCCGGACCGGGGAGCTGTTTTTT
d_gene: TRBD1; v_gene: TRBV6-2/TRBV6-3; j_gene: TRBJ1-5; abundance: .; CDR3aa: CASSSKPGQAYSNQPQHF; CDR3nt: TGTGCCAGCAGTTCCAAACCGGGACAGGCCTATAGCAATCAGCCCCAGCATTTT
d_gene: .; v_gene: TRBV21-1; j_gene: TRBJ1-1; abundance: .; CDR3aa: CARDDEGERVGTEAFF; CDR3nt: TGTGCCAGGGATGACGAGGGGGAAAGGGTTGGCACTGAAGCTTTCTTT
d_gene: TRBD2; v_gene: TRBV10-3; j_gene: TRBJ2-1; abundance: .; CDR3aa: CAISGLAGSYNEQFF; CDR3nt: TGTGCCATCAGCGGACTAGCGGGTTCCTACAATGAGCAGTTCTTC
d_gene: TRBD1; v_gene: TRBV28; j_gene: TRBJ1-5; abundance: .; CDR3aa: CASRAWTGSNQPQHF; CDR3nt: TGTGCCAGCAGGGCTTGGACAGGTTCCAATCAGCCCCAGCATTTT
d_gene: TRBD2; v_gene: TRBV28; j_gene: TRBJ2-1; abundance: .; CDR3aa: CASSLSGRARNEQFF; CDR3nt: TGTGCCAGCAGTTTAAGCGGGAGGGCCAGGAATGAGCAGTTCTTC
d_gene: .; v_gene: TRBV21-1; j_gene: TRBJ2-3; abundance: .; CDR3aa: CASSKPNSQLAGRTDTQYF; CDR3nt: TGTGCCAGCAGCAAACCAAACTCTCAACTAGCGGGACGCACAGATACGCAGTATTTT
d_gene: .; v_gene: TRBV21-1; j_gene: TRBJ2-6; abundance: .; CDR3aa: CASSSEQGGGANVLTF; CDR3nt: TGTGCCAGCAGCAGCGAGCAGGGTGGTGGGGCCAACGTCCTGACTTTC
d_gene: .; v_gene: TRBV6-2/TRBV6-3; j_gene: TRBJ2-7; abundance: once; CDR3aa: CASSYSGATHSYEQYF; CDR3nt: TGTGCCAGCAGTTACTCAGGAGCGACCCATTCCTACGAGCAGTACTTC
d_gene: .; v_gene: TRBV19; j_gene: TRBJ2-7; abundance: .; CDR3aa: CASSSSGRGGSYEQYF; CDR3nt: TGTGCCAGTAGCTCATCCGGCAGGGGCGGCTCCTACGAGCAGTACTTC
d_gene: .; v_gene: TRBV14; j_gene: TRBJ1-3; abundance: .; CDR3aa: CASSQFRGIVGGNTIYF; CDR3nt: TGTGCCAGCAGCCAATTCCGCGGTATAGTGGGTGGAAACACCATATATTTT
d_gene: TRBD2; v_gene: TRBV25-1; j_gene: TRBJ2-7; abundance: .; CDR3aa: CASSESGRLAGTYEQYF; CDR3nt: TGTGCCAGCAGTGAATCTGGCCGACTAGCGGGAACCTACGAGCAGTACTTC
d_gene: .; v_gene: TRBV11-2; j_gene: TRBJ1-2; abundance: .; CDR3aa: CASSRSNRVKNGYTF; CDR3nt: TGTGCCAGCAGCCGAAGCAACAGGGTTAAGAATGGCTACACCTTC
d_gene: .; v_gene: TRBV18; j_gene: TRBJ1-4; abundance: .; CDR3aa: CASSPRRDPNEKLFF; CDR3nt: TGTGCCAGCTCCCCTAGGCGGGACCCTAATGAAAAACTGTTTTTT
d_gene: .; v_gene: TRBV27; j_gene: TRBJ2-2; abundance: .; CDR3aa: CASSPWATPRGGELFF; CDR3nt: TGTGCCAGCAGCCCATGGGCCACACCGCGGGGCGGGGAGCTGTTTTTT
d_gene: .; v_gene: TRBV6-5; j_gene: TRBJ1-5; abundance: .; CDR3aa: CASSRQSNQPQHF; CDR3nt: TGTGCCAGCAGTAGACAGAGCAATCAGCCCCAGCATTTT
d_gene: TRBD1; v_gene: TRBV15; j_gene: TRBJ2-3; abundance: once; CDR3aa: CATSRPHGTVFTDTQYF; CDR3nt: TGTGCCACCAGCAGACCTCATGGGACAGTGTTCACAGATACGCAGTATTTT
d_gene: .; v_gene: TRBV28; j_gene: TRBJ2-1; abundance: .; CDR3aa: CASTSAGAVSSYNEQFF; CDR3nt: TGTGCCAGCACTTCGGCGGGGGCAGTAAGCTCCTACAATGAGCAGTTCTTC
d_gene: .; v_gene: TRBV5-1; j_gene: TRBJ2-3; abundance: .; CDR3aa: CASSLGPLVNTDTQYF; CDR3nt: TGCGCCAGCAGCTTGGGTCCCCTAGTTAACACAGATACGCAGTATTTT
d_gene: TRBD2; v_gene: TRBV28; j_gene: TRBJ2-5; abundance: .; CDR3aa: CASRSALPGRETQYF; CDR3nt: TGTGCCAGCAGGTCCGCTCTCCCCGGGAGGGAGACCCAGTACTTC
d_gene: TRBD2; v_gene: TRBV7-2; j_gene: TRBJ2-7; abundance: .; CDR3aa: CASSLRGLSGLAYEQYF; CDR3nt: TGTGCCAGCAGCTTAAGGGGCCTTAGCGGGCTGGCCTACGAGCAGTACTTC